Below are 25 T cell receptor beta chains sequenced from a single sample in a study of shared clonotypes between healthy human individuals. The table came from immunoSEQ multiplex PCR; TCRdb's copy has only in-frame clones and leaves some out. Here the sample spans a few hundred thousand clones, about 95% being singletons. Positively selected for CCR7, the CD45RO-negative cells used as naive CD8 cells excluded terminally differentiated effector memory CD45RA+ cells. The material sequenced was naive CD8+ T cells sorted from blood. These receptors were taken from a woman aged 25 to 45 in good health.

Comment on this clone: Within the sample, other DNA sequences also encode this same CDR3. This chain joins TRBV6-5 and TRBJ2-2, with a weak D call TRBD2 (5 bases). V was cut by 2 bases and J by 1 base, with 5 bases left in between. There are 14 residues in the CDR3. Germline CDR1 reads MNHEY; CDR2 reads SVGAGI. The CDR3 loop reads CASSYGGNTGELFF. The CDR3 nucleotides are TGTGCCAGCAGTTACGGAGGGAACACCGGGGAGCTGTTTTTT.

This sequence joins TRBV5-4 and TRBJ1-1, with D uncertain. The ends were cut back, 2 bases at V and 5 bases at J, with 4 bases in the middle. The CDR3 has 11 residues. In germline, CDR1 is SGHNT, CDR2 YYREEE (reference sequence). CDR3 sequence (DNA): TGTGCCAGCAGCTTATCGACTGAAGCTTTCTTT. It is translated as CASSLSTEAFF.

A single count supports this clone. The chain employs TRBV29-1 and TRBJ2-7; a weak D match, TRBD1 (9 bases). With 2 bases removed from V and 1 base from J, the gap between germline ends came to 15 bases. CDR1 is SQVTM and CDR2 is ANQGSEA in the germline V gene. The CDR3 runs to 15 residues. DNA of the CDR3: TGCAGCGTTGAATATAGCGGGACAGGGTCCTACGAGCAGTACTTC. It encodes CSVEYSGTGSYEQYF.

The genes are TRBV14 and TRBJ2-7, with 8 nucleotides matching TRBD1. CDR1 is SGHDN, CDR2 FVKESK, per germline. Trimming took 1 base from V and 6 from J; bases not matched to a gene: 2. The CDR3 length is 13 residues. The CDR3 protein is CASSQATGGEQYF. The CDR3 nucleotides are TGTGCCAGCAGCCAAGCCACAGGGGGCGAGCAGTACTTC.

V gene TRBV7-9 combines with J gene TRBJ1-2; TRBD1 matches at 9 bases. The length of the CDR3 is 15 residues. Trimming cost V 3 bases and J 3 bases; bases outside gene matches: 5. Per the germline V gene, CDR1 is SEHNR and CDR2 is FQNEAQ (reference sequence). The CDR3 DNA sequence: TGTGCCAGCAGCTTGGGACAGGGTCGCGACTATGGCTACACCTTC. Translated: CASSLGQGRDYGYTF.

J is TRBJ1-4 and V is TRBV4-1; D is unclear. Deletions cut 10 bases from V and 3 bases from J, with 18 bases between. The CDR3 is 15 residues long. CDR1 is MGHRA and CDR2 is YSYEKL in the germline V gene. CDR3 in amino acids: CATSTRVRANEKLFF. CDR3 coding DNA: TGCGCCACCTCAACGCGGGTTAGGGCTAATGAAAAACTGTTTTTT.

The chain carries TRBV11-2 and TRBJ2-1, with TRBD2 matching over 7 bases. V was pared by 5 bases and J by 9 bases, with 7 bases of the junction left unmatched. Germline loops: CDR1 SGHAT, CDR2 FQNNGV. The CDR3 has 13 residues. The CDR3 nucleotides read TGTGCCAGCAGCCTGGCGGGGGTGGCTGAGCAGTTCTTC. Amino acid sequence: CASSLAGVAEQFF.

V and J are TRBV5-5 and TRBJ2-7; unclear D gene. The CDR3 covers 12 residues. Deletions cut 4 bases from V and 0 bases from J, with 5 bases between. Germline lookup yields CDR1 SGHKS and CDR2 YYEKEE (reference sequence). The CDR3 DNA follows: TGTGCCAGCAGCCATGACTCCTACGAGCAGTACTTC. Its translation: CASSHDSYEQYF. Drawing the rest from reference TRBV5-5 and TRBJ2-7, the complete variable domain is DAGVTQSPTHLIKTRGQQVTLRCSPISGHKSVSWYQQVLGQGPQFIFQYYEKEERGRGNFPDRFSARQFPNYSSELNVNALLLGDSALYLCASSHDSYEQYFGPGTRLTVT.

The V gene is TRBV28, the J gene TRBJ1-1; 8 bases are shared with TRBD1. This CDR3 has 17 amino acids. J lost 4 bases, V lost 2 bases, and 12 bases had no gene match. Germline V lookup: CDR1 MDHEN, CDR2 SYDVKM. The CDR3 bases are TGTGCCAGCAGTTTAATCCCCCGGACAGGGAGGGGCACTGAAGCTTTCTTT. Translated: CASSLIPRTGRGTEAFF. The full variable domain, rest sourced from reference TRBV28 and TRBJ1-1, is DVKVTQSSRYLVKRTGEKVFLECVQDMDHENMFWYRQDPGLGLRLIYFSYDVKMKEKGDIPEGYSVSREKKERFSLILESASTNQTSMYLCASSLIPRTGRGTEAFFGQGTRLTVV.

This clone showed up just once. The chain combines TRBV2 with TRBJ1-1; TRBD1 might be the D (5 bases). The CDR3 covers 12 residues. The V gene's germline CDR1 is SNHLY and CDR2 FYNNEI. V lost 6 bases and J lost 4, with 9 bases in between. The CDR3 nucleotides read TGTGCCAGCAGGGGGGGTGCCACTGAAGCTTTCTTT. Protein product: CASRGGATEAFF.

The J gene is TRBJ2-7, the V gene TRBV28; TRBD1 agrees at 9 bases. The CDR3 is 15 amino acids. The J segment lost 7 bases and the V segment lost 4 bases, leaving 11 bases of the junction unmatched. Germline-derived CDR1 and CDR2 are MDHEN and SYDVKM. The CDR3 bases are TGTGCCAGCAGTTCAAGATCGACAGGGGGATATGAGCAGTACTTC. It yields the protein CASSSRSTGGYEQYF.

The CDR3 is CAISEGHEPIQSPQYF. Written as DNA, the CDR3 is TGTGCCATCAGTGAGGGACACGAACCCATTCAGAGTCCGCAGTATTTT. The chain links TRBV10-3 to TRBJ2-3, with D possibly matching TRBD1 (5 bases). The ends were cut back, 2 bases at V and 10 bases at J, with 22 bases in the middle. There are 16 residues in the CDR3. The V gene's germline CDR1 is ENHRY and CDR2 SYGVKD.

The J gene is TRBJ2-5, the V gene TRBV6-1; 8 nucleotides agree with TRBD1. The end of the DNA fits TRBJ2-7 better, so the J call may be wrong. Germline CDR1 and CDR2: MNHNS and SASEGT. The CDR3 has 12 residues. CDR3 coding DNA: TGTGCCAGCAGTACAGGGGGCTACGAGCAGTACTTC. Amino acid sequence: CASSTGGYEQYF.

This rearrangement joins TRBV6-4 to TRBJ2-1; weak D call: TRBD2 (5 bases). The CDR3 runs to 15 residues. V lost 3 bases, J lost 5 bases, and 14 bases lay in between. Germline CDR1 and CDR2: MRHNA and SNTAGT. CDR3 nucleotide sequence: TGTGCCAGCAGTGAGGCCAGCGGAGAACACAATGAGCAGTTCTTC. Its protein product is CASSEASGEHNEQFF.

This clone was recorded only once. J is TRBJ1-2 and V is TRBV11-2, with 7 bases lining up with TRBD1. Unmatched junction bases numbered 5, after V lost 2 bases and J lost 5 bases. The germline V gene has CDR1 SGHAT and CDR2 FQNNGV. The length of the CDR3 is 14 residues. CDR3 nucleotide sequence: TGTGCCAGCAGCTTATACAACAGGGGATATGGCTACACCTTC. Residues: CASSLYNRGYGYTF.

J is TRBJ2-1 and V is TRBV4-1; D tentatively fits TRBD1 or TRBD2 (5 bases each). Trimming took off 8 bases at V and 9 bases at J, with 20 bases between the two ends. This CDR3 is 14 amino acids long. Per germline, CDR1 MGHRA and CDR2 YSYEKL. CDR3 protein: CASRGVYTDGEQFF. Here the CDR3 DNA reads TGCGCCAGCCGAGGGGTATACACCGACGGTGAGCAGTTCTTC.

The CDR3 DNA is TGTGCCAGCAGTTATTCGGACAGGGAACCTAATGAAAAACTGTTTTTT. Its protein is CASSYSDREPNEKLFF. The genes are TRBV6-5 and TRBJ1-4, with TRBD1 matching over 8 bases. Trimming removed 3 bases from V and 3 bases from J; junction bases left unmatched: 6. The CDR3 contains 16 residues. Per germline, CDR1 MNHEY and CDR2 SVGAGI.

CDR3: CASSQYTGLFGNTIYF. The DNA of the CDR3 is TGTGCCAGCAGTCAATATACAGGGCTATTTGGAAACACCATATATTTT. The gene calls are TRBV2 and TRBJ1-3, with D maybe TRBD1 (6 bases). V lost 5 bases and J lost 3, with 17 bases in between. The CDR3 is 16 residues long. CDR1 is SNHLY and CDR2 is FYNNEI in the germline V gene.

Here the CDR3 DNA reads TGTGCCAGCAGCCATGGGACCATCTCCTACGAGCAGTACTTC. It yields the protein CASSHGTISYEQYF. The chain carries TRBV5-6 and TRBJ2-7; D possibly uses TRBD1 or TRBD2 (5 bases each). Looked up from germline, CDR1 is SGHDT and CDR2 is YYEEEE. This CDR3 comprises 14 residues. The germline V and J ends were trimmed by 4 bases and 0 bases, with 11 bases remaining between them.

The V call is TRBV9, the J call TRBJ2-5, with D tentatively TRBD2 (5 bases). This CDR3 comprises 16 residues. The germline V gene has CDR1 SGDLS and CDR2 YYNGEE. Trimming stripped 4 bases from V and 5 bases from J, with 21 bases between. CDR3 DNA sequence: TGTGCCAGCAGCCCCCAGAGGGTTGTGTCGGGGGAGACCCAGTACTTC. As protein: CASSPQRVVSGETQYF. Together with reference TRBV9 and TRBJ2-5, the CDR3 gives the full variable domain: DSGVTQTPKHLITATGQRVTLRCSPRSGDLSVYWYQQSLDQGLQFLIQYYNGEERAKGNILERFSAQQFPDLHSELNLSSLELGDSALYFCASSPQRVVSGETQYFGPGTRLLVL.

On this clone: Other DNA sequences in this sample translate to the same CDR3. The V and J genes are TRBV9 and TRBJ2-1, with TRBD2 matching 7 bases. CDR1 and CDR2 from the germline V gene are SGDLS and YYNGEE. The CDR3 contains 15 residues. V lost 0 bases, J lost 0 bases, and 0 bases stayed unmatched. The CDR3 DNA reads TGTGCCAGCAGCGTAGGCGGGGGCTCCTACAATGAGCAGTTCTTC. Its translation: CASSVGGGSYNEQFF.

The V call is TRBV5-4, the J call TRBJ1-1; perhaps TRBD1 as D (6 bases). With 4 bases removed from V and 5 bases from J, the gap between germline ends came to 18 bases. Per the germline V gene, CDR1 is SGHNT and CDR2 is YYREEE (reference sequence). The CDR3 spans 15 residues. The CDR3 nucleotides are TGTGCCAGCAGCCCCGGGGCAGGGGAAAAAACTGAAGCTTTCTTT. Amino acids: CASSPGAGEKTEAFF.

The chain uses TRBV28 and TRBJ2-7; tentatively, D is TRBD1 (6 bases). The V gene lost 11 bases and the J gene lost 0 bases, with 14 bases spanning the gap. Germline V gives CDR1 MDHEN, CDR2 SYDVKM. The CDR3 consists of 13 residues. The CDR3 DNA is TGTGCCTCCAAAGGGACATCCTCCTACGAGCAGTACTTC. Its translation is CASKGTSSYEQYF.

This chain links TRBV28 with TRBJ1-5, with D perhaps matching TRBD1 (5 bases). V dropped 5 bases and J dropped 6 bases, with 14 bases sitting between them. Germline lookup yields CDR1 MDHEN and CDR2 SYDVKM. CDR3 size: 14 residues. CDR3 nucleotide sequence: TGTGCCAGCAGTCCGCAGGGTTTTTTTCAGCCCCAGCATTTT. Its translation is CASSPQGFFQPQHF.

This clone was observed a few times. V and J are TRBV9 and TRBJ2-1, with TRBD2 matching over 13 bases. Looked up from germline, CDR1 is SGDLS and CDR2 is YYNGEE. With V trimmed by 3 bases and J by 2 bases, 11 bases remained unmatched. The CDR3 spans 19 residues. CDR3 amino acids: CASSDLDGLAGDTYNEQFF. Here the CDR3 DNA reads TGTGCCAGCAGCGATTTAGACGGACTAGCGGGAGACACCTACAATGAGCAGTTCTTC.